This T cell receptor beta chain was captured in a study of cytomegalovirus exposure and HLA in healthy donors. As for the donors, each was a healthy bone marrow donor. Donors were ostensibly healthy at sampling, although undocumented immune exposures were probable. Germline V lookup: CDR1 LNHDA, CDR2 SQIVND (reference sequence). V dropped 3 bases and J dropped 5 bases, with 10 bases sitting between them. The CDR3 covers 13 residues. The PCR contained 60 Vbeta and 13 Jbeta primers. The repertoire was sequenced with immunoSEQ multiplex PCR; TCRdb's copy has only in-frame clones and lacks some. The sample has 130,000 to 150,000 clones; about three quarters are singletons.

The V call is TRBV19, the J call TRBJ2-5, with D maybe TRBD2 (6 bases). Specimen: PBMCs. This receptor was obtained from a male donor in good health and CMV-seropositive. The CDR3 spells CASSMTRSETQYF. Here the CDR3 DNA reads TGTGCCAGTAGTATGACTAGATCCGAGACCCAGTACTTC.